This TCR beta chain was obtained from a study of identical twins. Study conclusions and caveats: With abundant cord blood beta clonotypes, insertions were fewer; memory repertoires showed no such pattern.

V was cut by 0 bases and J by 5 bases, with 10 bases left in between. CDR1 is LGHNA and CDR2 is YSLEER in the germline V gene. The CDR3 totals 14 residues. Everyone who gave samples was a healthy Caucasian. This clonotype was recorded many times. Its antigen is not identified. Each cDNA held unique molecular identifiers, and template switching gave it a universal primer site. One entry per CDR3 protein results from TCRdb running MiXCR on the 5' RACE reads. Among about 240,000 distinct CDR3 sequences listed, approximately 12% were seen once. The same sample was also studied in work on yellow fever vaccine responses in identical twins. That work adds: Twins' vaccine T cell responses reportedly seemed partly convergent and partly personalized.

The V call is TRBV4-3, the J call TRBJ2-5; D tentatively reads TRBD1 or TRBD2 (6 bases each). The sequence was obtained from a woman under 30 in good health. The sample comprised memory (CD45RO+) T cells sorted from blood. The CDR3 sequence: CASSQERGRETQYF. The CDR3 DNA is TGCGCCAGCAGCCAAGAACGGGGGCGTGAGACCCAGTACTTC.